A selection of T cell receptor beta chains follows, all from one sample in a study of spatial heterogeneity in lung cancer. In TCRdb, the 5' RACE reads were re-called with MiXCR into one record per CDR3 protein. The data contain about 21,000 distinct CDR3 sequences, around 4.6% of them singletons. Material: PBMCs, obtained at surgery. These receptors were obtained from a male donor with early-stage non-small cell lung cancer. CDR3s include the opening cysteine and the closing phenylalanine or tryptophan. Rows give clone size only sometimes, using once, few, many, or a class for an expanded clone.

J: TRBJ2-1
size: many
V: TRBV15
CDR3: CATSRTNEQFF

J: TRBJ2-1
size: many
V: TRBV4-2
CDR3: CASSQGGPNEQFF

J: TRBJ1-4
size: many
V: TRBV7-2
CDR3: CASSSLGGKLFF

J: TRBJ2-3
size: many
V: TRBV11-3
CDR3: CASSWGTGGYTDTQYF

J: TRBJ2-7
size: many
V: TRBV5-1
CDR3: CASSPFAGNEQYF

J: TRBJ1-1
size: many
V: TRBV12-3/TRBV12-4
CDR3: CASTPRAENTEAFF

J: TRBJ2-3
size: many
V: TRBV3-1
CDR3: CASSYSGRGTDTQYF

J: TRBJ2-5
size: many
V: TRBV27
CDR3: CASSGSSGGRGTQYF

J: TRBJ2-3
size: many
V: TRBV7-2
CDR3: CASSPGTSRDTDTQYF

J: TRBJ2-4
size: many
V: TRBV12-3/TRBV12-4
CDR3: CASSIGQGIKNIQYF

J: TRBJ2-5
size: few
V: TRBV7-2
CDR3: CASSVGSGSEETQYF

J: TRBJ2-5
size: .
V: TRBV20-1
CDR3: CSGEGTQETQYF

J: TRBJ2-3
size: many
V: TRBV7-2
CDR3: CASSRGGLGLADTQYF

J: TRBJ2-1
size: medium-sized
V: TRBV28
CDR3: CASSSERGVYYNEQFF